Below, 25 T cell receptor beta chains from the same sample are listed, as sequenced in a study of response to subunit inactivated influenza vaccine. TCRdb re-analysed the RT-PCR reads in MiXCR, keeping a single row per CDR3 protein. The repertoire consists of 650,000 to 850,000 distinct CDR3 sequences, with about 15% occurring once and the leading ten covering approximately 6.5%. Source: PBMCs from blood, taken around 14 days before vaccination. These receptors came from a man aged 50-59 years who received an inactivated influenza vaccine.

The gene calls are TRBV10-3 and TRBJ1-5; D ambiguous. From germline, CDR1 is ENHRY and CDR2 SYGVKD. The CDR3 is 16 residues long. The V and J ends lost 3 bases and 2 bases respectively, with 14 bases between them. CDR3 amino acids: CAISEYWAAGNQPQHF. The CDR3 DNA sequence: TGTGCCATCAGTGAATACTGGGCAGCTGGCAATCAGCCCCAGCATTTT.

This clonotype was counted at least ten times. The chain has TRBV19 and TRBJ1-2; 7 bases are a match to TRBD1. After removal of 7 bases from V and 4 bases from J, the junction contained 9 bases not matched to a gene. CDR3 length: 14 amino acids. Germline loops: CDR1 LNHDA, CDR2 SQIVND (reference sequence). As DNA, the CDR3 is TGTGCCAGTACCGAGGGACAGTTTTCCTATGGCTACACCTTC. It codes for CASTEGQFSYGYTF.

The chain recombines TRBV5-1 with TRBJ2-2, with TRBD1 as a possible D gene (6 bases). This CDR3 region has 16 residues. Trimming took off 3 bases at V and 2 bases at J, with 14 bases between the two ends. Germline lookup yields CDR1 SGHRS and CDR2 YFSETQ. As DNA, the CDR3 is TGCGCCAGCAGCTCCCACAGGGTAGCCAACACCGGGGAGCTGTTTTTT. Its translation is CASSSHRVANTGELFF.

V and J are TRBV20-1 and TRBJ2-3, with TRBD2 matching 14 bases. Per the germline V gene, CDR1 is DFQATT and CDR2 is SNEGSKA (reference sequence). Trimming cost V 4 bases and J 1 base; bases outside gene matches: 4. This CDR3 comprises 16 residues. CDR3 loop: CSAMGLAGARTDTQYF. In DNA form, the CDR3 reads TGCAGTGCTATGGGACTAGCGGGGGCCCGCACAGATACGCAGTATTTT.

This rearrangement joins TRBV2 to TRBJ1-5; D is undetermined. V was pared by 3 bases and J by 5 bases, with 14 bases between. The CDR3 has 15 amino acids. Germline assignment: CDR1 SNHLY and CDR2 FYNNEI. The CDR3 loop is CASSEGSGLDQPQHF. The CDR3 nucleotides are TGTGCCAGCAGTGAGGGGTCGGGGTTGGATCAGCCCCAGCATTTT.

In this sample, this clonotype turned up a few times. V and J are TRBV20-1 and TRBJ2-2; D is possibly TRBD2 (5 bases). Per germline, CDR1 DFQATT and CDR2 SNEGSKA (reference sequence). V was cut by 1 base and J by 4 bases, with 10 bases left in between. The CDR3 spans 14 residues. CDR3 DNA sequence: TGCAGTGCTAGAGTAGCGCTCGGCACCGGGGAGCTGTTTTTT. Translation: CSARVALGTGELFF.

This rearrangement joins TRBV6-2 or TRBV6-3 to TRBJ2-2; D may be TRBD2 (6 bases). The CDR3 length is 15 residues. V lost 5 bases, J lost 5 bases, and 15 bases lay in between. CDR1 is MNHEY, CDR2 SVGEGT, per germline. CDR3 protein: CASSPGTPQTGELFF. Here the CDR3 DNA reads TGTGCCAGCAGTCCGGGGACTCCCCAGACCGGGGAGCTGTTTTTT.

J is TRBJ1-6 and V is TRBV5-1, with TRBD1 matching over 8 bases. This CDR3 comprises 16 residues. V shed 4 bases, J shed 6 bases, and the junction held 9 bases outside the gene matches. Germline V gives CDR1 SGHRS, CDR2 YFSETQ. The CDR3 nucleotides read TGCGCCAGCAGCCAGACAGGGGTTACGCGTAATTCACCCCTCCACTTT. This gives the protein CASSQTGVTRNSPLHF.

The CDR3 bases are TGTGCCAGCAGCAGAGGTGTTTACACAGATACGCAGTATTTT. This sequence encodes CASSRGVYTDTQYF. V and J are TRBV7-2 and TRBJ2-3; D uncertain. Deletions cut 5 bases from V and 2 bases from J, with 11 bases between. From germline, CDR1 is SGHTA and CDR2 FQGNSA. This CDR3 contains 14 residues.

The chain is built from TRBV10-3 and TRBJ2-5; 7 bases map to TRBD2. The CDR3 extends over 13 amino acids. V shed 6 bases, J shed 4 bases, and the junction held 5 bases outside the gene matches. Looked up from germline, CDR1 is ENHRY and CDR2 is SYGVKD. CDR3 coding DNA: TGTGCCATCAGGGCGGGAGTTCGAGAGACCCAGTACTTC. Its protein is CAIRAGVRETQYF.

The chain uses TRBV5-1 and TRBJ2-5, with a weak D call TRBD1 (6 bases). Germline CDR1 SGHRS, CDR2 YFSETQ. Trimming took off 0 bases at V and 6 bases at J, with 12 bases between the two ends. This CDR3 region has 14 residues. The CDR3 DNA is TGCGCCAGCAGCTTGGCACAGGGCGAGAAGACCCAGTACTTC. Its protein product is CASSLAQGEKTQYF.

The chain carries TRBV9 and TRBJ2-5; no firm D call. The CDR3 is 14 amino acids. V was pared by 0 bases and J by 2 bases, with 8 bases between. Per the germline V gene, CDR1 is SGDLS and CDR2 is YYNGEE. This CDR3 reads CASSVAGNQETQYF. The DNA of the CDR3 is TGTGCCAGCAGCGTAGCTGGCAATCAAGAGACCCAGTACTTC.

The chain recombines TRBV5-4 with TRBJ1-4; D is possibly TRBD1 (5 bases). Germline values: CDR1 SGHNT, CDR2 YYREEE (reference sequence). This CDR3 contains 15 residues. Trimming removed 4 bases from V and 8 bases from J, with 18 bases in between. Here the CDR3 reads CASSQGPGSQEKLFF. CDR3 nucleotide sequence: TGTGCCAGCAGCCAAGGTCCAGGGTCCCAAGAAAAACTGTTTTTT.

V usage is TRBV7-9 and J usage is TRBJ2-5; D tentatively fits TRBD1 or TRBD2 (6 bases each). There are 13 residues in the CDR3. V gave up 5 bases and J gave up 3 bases, with 10 bases separating them. Per the germline V gene, CDR1 is SEHNR and CDR2 is FQNEAQ (reference sequence). The CDR3 here is CASSKGGKETQYF. CDR3 DNA sequence: TGTGCCAGCAGCAAGGGGGGAAAAGAGACCCAGTACTTC.

In its sample, this clonotype was seen a few times. The rearrangement uses TRBV6-5 and TRBJ1-3; D unclear. V lost 0 bases and J 3 bases, leaving 18 bases between the germline ends. The CDR3 runs 18 residues. Germline assignment: CDR1 MNHEY and CDR2 SVGAGI. In DNA, the CDR3 is TGTGCCAGCAGTTACTCGGTCCCGGGCCGCTTATTTGGAAACACCATATATTTT. This translates into CASSYSVPGRLFGNTIYF.

The rearrangement links TRBV2 to TRBJ1-4, with D tentatively TRBD1 (5 bases). The CDR3 consists of 15 residues. Germline CDR1 SNHLY, CDR2 FYNNEI. Trimming left V 5 bases short and J 2 bases short, with 12 bases between. As DNA, the CDR3 is TGTGCCAGCAGTCCCAGGGATAGGACTAATGAAAAACTGTTTTTT. Its protein is CASSPRDRTNEKLFF.

This clonotype was seen ten or more times. This chain joins TRBV7-6 and TRBJ2-2; 8 bases agree with TRBD1. This CDR3 has 19 residues. Looked up from germline, CDR1 is SGHVS and CDR2 is FNYEAQ. With 4 bases clipped from V and 2 bases from J, the junction kept 15 bases outside the gene matches. The CDR3 sequence is CASSWDAGTGDRNTGELFF. Here the CDR3 DNA reads TGTGCCAGCAGCTGGGACGCCGGGACAGGCGATAGAAACACCGGGGAGCTGTTTTTT.

Turning to this clonotype: This may stem from a read error, because a much larger clone lies one nucleotide away. The rearrangement uses TRBV6-2 or TRBV6-3 and TRBJ2-1; no reliable D call. Germline CDR1 is MNHEY and CDR2 is SVGEGT. This CDR3 region has 12 residues. CDR3 bases: TGTGCCGGCAGTTCCCGACTCAATGAGCAGTTCTTC. Its translation is CAGSSRLNEQFF.

The V gene is TRBV20-1, the J gene TRBJ2-1; 13 bases are shared with TRBD2. The V gene end was trimmed by 3 bases and the J gene end by 5 bases; junction bases not matched to a gene: 10. Germline CDR1 reads DFQATT; CDR2 reads SNEGSKA (reference sequence). The CDR3 has 17 residues. The CDR3 reads CSASIPGLAGAHNEQFF. In DNA form, the CDR3 reads TGCAGTGCTAGTATCCCCGGACTAGCGGGAGCGCACAATGAGCAGTTCTTC.

V is TRBV11-2 and J is TRBJ2-5; 8 bases match TRBD2. This CDR3 spans 16 amino acids. The ends lost 1 base at V and 5 bases at J; junction bases unmatched: 9. Looked up from germline, CDR1 is SGHAT and CDR2 is FQNNGV. The CDR3 DNA reads as TGTGCCAGCAGCTTAGCTGGCGGGGGGCTTTGGGAGACCCAGTACTTC. Its protein is CASSLAGGGLWETQYF.

This clonotype was counted only a few times. The rearrangement uses TRBV3-1 and TRBJ2-1; D possibly corresponds to TRBD1 (5 bases). This CDR3 has 15 residues. Trimming stripped 1 base from V and 6 bases from J, with 13 bases between. CDR1 and CDR2 (germline): LGHDT, YNNKEL (reference sequence). The CDR3 bases are TGTGCCAGCAGCCAAGCGCTAGATCAGGGCAATGAGCAGTTCTTC. The encoded protein is CASSQALDQGNEQFF.

The chain links TRBV28 to TRBJ2-5, with D possibly being TRBD2 (5 bases). This CDR3 spans 12 amino acids. The germline CDR1 and CDR2 sequences are MDHEN and SYDVKM. Trimming stripped 3 bases from V and 10 bases from J, with 12 bases between. CDR3 loop: CASSFGPEVQYF. CDR3 bases: TGTGCCAGCAGTTTTGGACCGGAGGTCCAGTACTTC.

The chain couples TRBV12-3 or TRBV12-4 to TRBJ2-3; D remains unclear. The V end lost 7 bases, the J end lost 3 bases, and 8 bases lay between the germline ends. The CDR3 contains 12 residues. This chain's CDR3 is CASTETTDTQYF. For the CDR3, the DNA is TGTGCCAGCACCGAGACAACAGATACGCAGTATTTT.

This clonotype was counted at least ten times. The gene calls are TRBV6-5 and TRBJ2-6; TRBD1 matches 7 bases. The CDR3 consists of 17 residues. Germline CDR1 MNHEY, CDR2 SVGAGI. With 5 bases clipped from V and 0 bases from J, the junction kept 7 bases outside the gene matches. The CDR3 coding sequence is TGTGCCAGCAGTAACAGGGGCTTTTACTCTGGGGCCAACGTCCTGACTTTC. It codes for CASSNRGFYSGANVLTF.

V and J are TRBV3-1 and TRBJ1-1; weak D call: TRBD1 (6 bases). The CDR3 has 15 residues. Germline loops: CDR1 LGHDT, CDR2 YNNKEL (reference sequence). The V end was cut by 3 bases, the J end by 0 bases, with 11 bases between. The DNA of the CDR3 is TGTGCCAGCAGCCAGAGAGGGACACTGAACACTGAAGCTTTCTTT. This translates into CASSQRGTLNTEAFF.